The following is a T cell receptor beta chain sequence with its context. This specimen belongs to a study of blood T cell repertoires in COVID-19. Study-wide context: Specimens from acute and convalescent COVID-19 originated in the United States, Italy and Spain. Sources were T cells, B-cell-depleted T cells, or PBMCs; the material itself was cDNA or gDNA.

Germline V gene lookup returns CDR1 SQVTM and CDR2 ANQGSEA. V was cut by 8 bases and J by 3 bases, with 16 bases left in between. CDR3 size: 13 residues. In the study's own analysis: Using reference gene primer amplification, nucleated cell counts were estimated. Repertoires were generated with immunoSEQ multiplex PCR, while TCRdb's copy carries only in-frame clones and drops some. V, J and clone size were drawn from that table, and D and trimming were deduced from the DNA. The table includes about 260,000 clones, approximately 91% detected once. This receptor was identified in a human donor in a cohort sampled during active COVID-19. The genes are TRBV29-1 and TRBJ1-2, with D perhaps TRBD1 (6 bases). Sequencing was carried out using peripheral blood. The CDR3 coding sequence is TGCAGCAGCCTAGGGGGGGGCGACTATGGCTACACCTTC. It encodes CSSLGGGDYGYTF.